This T cell receptor beta chain was obtained from a study of CD8+ T cells in alopecia areata. Points from the study as a whole: Baseline CD8+ expansion's link to response remains uncertain, as there was one nonresponder.

V shed 5 bases and J 6 bases; nucleotides not matched to a gene: 5. In germline, CDR1 is SGHTA, CDR2 FQGNSA. The CDR3 is made up of 16 amino acids. This sample's treatment: oral pan-JAK inhibitor, 5-10 mg twice daily. In each case, RNA was isolated and then reverse transcribed into cDNA as the sequencing template. Only in-frame clones appear in the TCRdb table, and some are missing; sequencing was by immunoSEQ multiplex PCR. The sample consists of some 190,000 clones, 45% to 75% of them appearing once. Regarding this clone: Its antigen is currently unknown.

The clonotype originates from a human donor with alopecia areata. Sequences were derived from CD4+ T cells sorted from blood, sampled at week 4, from a patient treated with tofacitinib. The chain has TRBV7-2 and TRBJ2-2; 14 bases fit TRBD2. This CDR3 is CASSTGTSGSPGELFF. The CDR3 DNA reads as TGTGCCAGCAGCACAGGGACTAGCGGGAGTCCCGGGGAGCTGTTTTTT. The whole variable domain, filled in from reference TRBV7-2 and TRBJ2-2, reads GAGVSQSPSNKVTEKGKDVELRCDPISGHTALYWYRQSLGQGLEFLIYFQGNSAPDKSGLPSDRFSAERTGGSVSTLTIQRTQQEDSAVYLCASSTGTSGSPGELFFGEGSRLTVL.